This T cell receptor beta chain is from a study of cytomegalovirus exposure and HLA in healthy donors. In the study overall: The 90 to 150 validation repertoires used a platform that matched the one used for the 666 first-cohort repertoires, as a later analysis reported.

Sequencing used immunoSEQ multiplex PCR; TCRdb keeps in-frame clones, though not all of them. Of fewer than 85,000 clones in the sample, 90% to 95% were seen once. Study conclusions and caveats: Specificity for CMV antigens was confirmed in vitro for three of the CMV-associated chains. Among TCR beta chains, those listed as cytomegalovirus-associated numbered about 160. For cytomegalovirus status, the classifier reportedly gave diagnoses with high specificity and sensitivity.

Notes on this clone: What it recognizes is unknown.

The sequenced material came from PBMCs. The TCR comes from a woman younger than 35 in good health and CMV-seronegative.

The CDR3 region is CASCNLSPGTGNTGELFF. CDR3 sequence (DNA): TGTGCCAGCTGCAACTTAAGCCCGGGTACAGGGAACACCGGGGAGCTGTTTTTT. The chain uses TRBV28 and TRBJ2-2, with TRBD1 as a possible D gene (5 bases). With 8 bases removed from V and 1 base from J, the gap between germline ends came to 23 bases. There are 18 residues in the CDR3. Germline loops: CDR1 MDHEN, CDR2 SYDVKM.